This T cell receptor (beta chain) was retrieved from a study of Graves' ophthalmopathy and Graves' hyperthyroidism. The sequenced template was RNA, covering the TCR beta CDR3 region. HTBI primers were used in a first-round RT-PCR, which preceded a second-round multiplex PCR. One entry per CDR3 protein results from TCRdb running MiXCR on the multiplex PCR reads. This sample has 350,000 to 450,000 distinct CDR3 sequences, with approximately 16% found just once. Germline V lookup: CDR1 SGHTA, CDR2 FQGNSA. The V end was cut by 5 bases, the J end by 5 bases, with 18 bases between. This CDR3 spans 15 amino acids. Ten or more counts support this clonotype.

The V and J genes are TRBV7-2 and TRBJ1-1, with no clear D. The clonotype comes from a woman aged 18-29 years with Graves' ophthalmopathy. The source material was peripheral blood. This CDR3 reads CASSPQARVGTEAFF. CDR3 coding DNA: TGTGCCAGCAGCCCCCAGGCTCGGGTGGGGACTGAAGCTTTCTTT. The full variable domain, its missing parts supplied by reference TRBV7-2 and TRBJ1-1, is GAGVSQSPSNKVTEKGKDVELRCDPISGHTALYWYRQSLGQGLEFLIYFQGNSAPDKSGLPSDRFSAERTGGSVSTLTIQRTQQEDSAVYLCASSPQARVGTEAFFGQGTRLTVV.